This T cell receptor beta chain was recovered during a study of cytomegalovirus exposure and HLA in healthy donors. Whole-study context: Tens of millions of unique TCRs from HLA-typed donors made up an early data release.

In the PCR, 60 Vbeta and 13 Jbeta primers were used. Only in-frame clones appear in the TCRdb table, and some are missing; sequencing was by immunoSEQ multiplex PCR. The sample consists of 60,000 to 75,000 clones, approximately 70% of them appearing once. Samples came from healthy bone marrow donors. Details on this clone: Its specificity is not known.

The study's findings and limits: Other equally common chains were less clonally expanded than HLA-associated TCR beta chains, a later analysis showed.

The CDR3 extends over 16 amino acids. With 5 bases removed from V and 3 bases from J, the gap between germline ends came to 17 bases. The V gene's germline CDR1 is LNHDA and CDR2 SQIVND (reference sequence). The chain is built from TRBV19 and TRBJ2-1; possible D gene TRBD2, 7 bases. This sequence originates from a man in his forties or fifties in good health and CMV-seronegative. Sequenced sample: PBMCs. The CDR3 coding sequence is TGTGCCAGTAGTGCTCGTGGGGGGGGCTACTACAATGAGCAGTTCTTC. Amino acids: CASSARGGGYYNEQFF.